The T cell receptor (beta chain) described here comes from a study of OX40 agonist ivuxolimab in advanced cancers. Study-level points and caveats: CD8+ T cells showed, on average, more clonal expansion than CD4+ cells.

With autoimmune disease history or systemic immunosuppression, patients were excluded. Profiled with immunoSEQ multiplex PCR; TCRdb holds only in-frame clones, not every one. The top ten hold more than 13% of the sample, which has over 70,000 clones, approximately 94% seen once. With regard to this clone: Its antigen is currently unknown.

The CDR3 consists of 16 residues. Germline loops: CDR1 SGHDN, CDR2 FVKESK. V lost 4 bases to trimming and J lost 0 bases, with 12 bases between them. The source is an adult with an advanced solid tumor such as melanoma, head and neck, liver or kidney cancer. The sequencing here drew on CD4+ or CD8+ T cells sorted from blood, taken in a trial of the OX40 agonist ivuxolimab. The V gene is TRBV14, the J gene TRBJ2-2; D unresolved. The CDR3 spells CASSPTIFANTGELFF. CDR3 coding DNA: TGTGCCAGCAGCCCCACGATCTTCGCGAACACCGGGGAGCTGTTTTTT.